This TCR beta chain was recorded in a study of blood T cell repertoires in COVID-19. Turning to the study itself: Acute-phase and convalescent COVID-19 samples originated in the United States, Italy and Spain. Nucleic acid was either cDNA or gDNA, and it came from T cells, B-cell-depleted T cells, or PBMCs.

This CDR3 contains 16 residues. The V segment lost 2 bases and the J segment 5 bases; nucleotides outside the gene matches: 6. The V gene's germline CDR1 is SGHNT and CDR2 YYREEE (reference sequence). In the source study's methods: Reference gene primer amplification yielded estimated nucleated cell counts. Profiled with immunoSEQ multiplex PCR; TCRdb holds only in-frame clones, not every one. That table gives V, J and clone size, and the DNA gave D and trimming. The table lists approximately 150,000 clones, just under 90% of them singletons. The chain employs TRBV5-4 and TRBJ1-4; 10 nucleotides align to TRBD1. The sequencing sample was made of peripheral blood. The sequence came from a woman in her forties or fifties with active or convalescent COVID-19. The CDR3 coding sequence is TGTGCCAGCAGCTTACCGGGACAGGGGAGAAATGAAAAACTGTTTTTT. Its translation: CASSLPGQGRNEKLFF.